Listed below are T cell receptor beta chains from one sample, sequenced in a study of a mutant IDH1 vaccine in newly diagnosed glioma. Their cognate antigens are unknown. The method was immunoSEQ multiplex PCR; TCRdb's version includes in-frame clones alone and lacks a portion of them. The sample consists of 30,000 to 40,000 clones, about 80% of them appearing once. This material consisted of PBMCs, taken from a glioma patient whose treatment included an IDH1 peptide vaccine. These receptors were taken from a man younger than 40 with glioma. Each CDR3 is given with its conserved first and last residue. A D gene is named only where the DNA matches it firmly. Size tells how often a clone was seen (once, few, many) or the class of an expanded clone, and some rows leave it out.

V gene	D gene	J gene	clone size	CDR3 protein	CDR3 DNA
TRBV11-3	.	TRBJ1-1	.	CASSLKQGAEAFF	TGTGCCAGCAGCTTAAAACAGGGTGCTGAAGCTTTCTTT
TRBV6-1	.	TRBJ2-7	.	CASKLGGDNYEQYF	TGTGCCAGCAAATTGGGGGGTGATAACTACGAGCAGTACTTC
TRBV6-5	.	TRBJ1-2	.	CASSYMGNYGYTF	TGTGCCAGCAGTTATATGGGGAACTATGGCTACACCTTC
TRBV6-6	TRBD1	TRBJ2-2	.	CASSKIRDRGTGELFF	TGTGCCAGCAGTAAGATCCGGGACAGGGGAACCGGGGAGCTGTTTTTT
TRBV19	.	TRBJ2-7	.	CASSMSGPYEQYF	TGTGCCAGTAGTATGTCAGGGCCCTACGAGCAGTACTTC
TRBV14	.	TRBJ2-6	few	CASSPWGANVLTF	TGTGCCAGCAGTCCTTGGGGGGCCAACGTCCTGACTTTC
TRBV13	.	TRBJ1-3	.	CASSLAQGYGGNTIYF	TGTGCCAGCAGCTTAGCACAGGGTTATGGTGGAAACACCATATATTTT
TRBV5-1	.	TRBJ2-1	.	CASSFITSSYNEQFF	TGCGCCAGCAGCTTCATTACCAGCTCCTACAATGAGCAGTTCTTC
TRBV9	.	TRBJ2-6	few	CASSIQGFPSGANVLTF	TGTGCCAGCAGCATTCAGGGGTTCCCCTCTGGGGCCAACGTCCTGACTTTC
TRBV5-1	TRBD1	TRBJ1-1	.	CASSWDRVNTEAFF	TGCGCCAGCAGCTGGGACAGGGTGAACACTGAAGCTTTCTTT
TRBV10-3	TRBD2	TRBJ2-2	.	CAISESSSGGTPRGTGELFF	TGTGCCATCAGTGAGTCAAGTAGCGGGGGGACGCCGCGAGGCACCGGGGAGCTGTTTTTT
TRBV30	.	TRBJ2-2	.	CAWSVAFTGELFF	TGTGCCTGGAGTGTGGCCTTCACCGGGGAGCTGTTTTTT
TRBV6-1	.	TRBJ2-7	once	CASSVQTAINYEQYF	TGTGCCAGCAGTGTTCAAACAGCCATCAACTACGAGCAGTACTTC
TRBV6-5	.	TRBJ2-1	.	CAGSYSIQVHNEQFF	TGTGCCGGCAGTTACTCGATACAGGTCCACAATGAGCAGTTCTTC
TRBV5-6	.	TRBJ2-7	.	CASSYRAPLRYEQYF	TGTGCCAGCAGCTACAGGGCTCCCCTCCGCTACGAGCAGTACTTC
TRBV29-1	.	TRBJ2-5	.	CSGCVRNQETQYF	TGCAGCGGATGCGTCCGTAACCAAGAGACCCAGTACTTC
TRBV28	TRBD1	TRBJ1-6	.	CASSLKVGTGGIPLHF	TGTGCCAGCAGTTTAAAGGTTGGGACAGGGGGGATACCCCTCCACTTT
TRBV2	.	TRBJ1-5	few	CASSVGQGGNQPQHF	TGTGCCAGCAGTGTAGGTCAGGGTGGCAATCAGCCCCAGCATTTT
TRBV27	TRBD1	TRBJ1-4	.	CASSPSGRGPEKLFF	TGTGCCAGCAGTCCCTCAGGCAGGGGGCCGGAAAAACTGTTTTTT
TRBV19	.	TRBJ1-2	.	CASSPAGDNYGYTF	TGTGCCAGTAGTCCGGCAGGGGATAACTATGGCTACACCTTC
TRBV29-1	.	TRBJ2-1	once	CSVGSHEQFF	TGCAGCGTCGGTAGCCATGAGCAGTTCTTC
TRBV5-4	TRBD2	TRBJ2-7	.	CASSPGTSGSHEQYF	TGTGCCAGCAGCCCTGGGACTAGCGGGTCCCACGAGCAGTACTTC
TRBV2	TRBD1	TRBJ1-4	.	CASTPGPGGQRIEKLFF	TGTGCCAGCACCCCCGGGCCAGGGGGCCAGAGAATTGAAAAACTGTTTTTT
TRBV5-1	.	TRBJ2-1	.	CASSLGTRGASNEQFF	TGCGCCAGCAGCTTGGGGACTCGCGGGGCCAGCAATGAGCAGTTCTTC
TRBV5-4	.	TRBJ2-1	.	CASSSGQNNEQFF	TGTGCCAGCAGCAGCGGACAGAACAATGAGCAGTTCTTC
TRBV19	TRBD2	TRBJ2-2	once	CASNPTRGAGELFF	TGTGCCAGTAATCCGACTCGGGGGGCCGGGGAGCTGTTTTTT
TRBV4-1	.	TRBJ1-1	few	CASSQEASTAEAFF	TGCGCCAGCAGCCAAGAGGCATCCACGGCTGAAGCTTTCTTT
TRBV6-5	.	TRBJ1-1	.	CASSGGTEAFF	TGTGCCAGCAGCGGAGGGACTGAAGCTTTCTTT
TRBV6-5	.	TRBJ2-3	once	CASSRGGSTDTQYF	TGTGCCAGCAGCAGGGGGGGAAGCACAGATACGCAGTATTTT
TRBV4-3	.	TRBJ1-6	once	CASSHDRPSSYNSPLHF	TGCGCCAGCAGCCACGACCGGCCAAGCTCCTATAATTCACCCCTCCACTTT
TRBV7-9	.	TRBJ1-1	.	CASLTNTEAFF	TGTGCCAGCCTGACGAACACTGAAGCTTTCTTT
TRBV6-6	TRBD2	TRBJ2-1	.	CASRLLADTSYNEQFF	TGTGCCAGCAGACTACTAGCGGATACCTCCTACAATGAGCAGTTCTTC
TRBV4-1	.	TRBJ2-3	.	CASSQEASADTQYF	TGCGCCAGCAGCCAAGAAGCATCCGCAGATACGCAGTATTTT
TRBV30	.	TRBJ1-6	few	CAWMGHRAGSPLHF	TGTGCCTGGATGGGACACCGGGCGGGTTCACCCCTCCACTTT
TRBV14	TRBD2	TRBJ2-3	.	CASSLAGGADTQYF	TGTGCCAGCAGCCTTGCGGGGGGCGCAGATACGCAGTATTTT
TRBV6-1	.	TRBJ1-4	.	CASSVLGREKLFF	TGTGCCAGCAGTGTATTGGGGCGGGAAAAACTGTTTTTT
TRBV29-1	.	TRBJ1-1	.	CSVPGRGSSTEAFF	TGCAGCGTTCCTGGCAGGGGCAGTAGCACTGAAGCTTTCTTT
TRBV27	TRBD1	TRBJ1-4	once	CASSSTGGGNEKLFF	TGTGCCAGCAGTTCAACAGGGGGGGGGAATGAAAAACTGTTTTTT
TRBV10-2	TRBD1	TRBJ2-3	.	CASSDQTGDADTQYF	TGCGCCAGCAGTGACCAGACAGGGGATGCAGATACGCAGTATTTT
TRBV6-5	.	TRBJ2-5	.	CASSYGGQETQYF	TGTGCCAGCAGTTACGGGGGCCAAGAGACCCAGTACTTC
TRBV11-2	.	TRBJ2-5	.	CASSPSSSGETQYF	TGTGCCAGCAGCCCTTCCTCGTCCGGAGAGACCCAGTACTTC
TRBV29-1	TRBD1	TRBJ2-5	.	CSVGTGSRETQYF	TGCAGCGTGGGGACAGGGTCCCGGGAGACCCAGTACTTC
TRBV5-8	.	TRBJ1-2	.	CASSRQSANYGYTF	TGTGCCAGCAGCCGACAGTCAGCTAACTATGGCTACACCTTC
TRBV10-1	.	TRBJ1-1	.	CASSEFQGGTEAFF	TGCGCCAGCAGTGAGTTTCAGGGCGGCACTGAAGCTTTCTTT
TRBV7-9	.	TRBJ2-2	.	CASSAARELELFF	TGTGCCAGCAGCGCGGCGAGAGAACTTGAGCTGTTTTTT
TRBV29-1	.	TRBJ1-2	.	CSVSELGGSGYTF	TGCAGCGTTAGCGAGCTGGGGGGCTCTGGCTACACCTTC